This paragraph reports one T cell receptor beta chain. Its specificity is not known. Trimming pared 0 bases from V and 5 bases from J, leaving 5 bases between. Germline V CDR1 and CDR2: SGDLS, YYNGEE. There are 12 residues in the CDR3. In the study's own analysis: As immunoSEQ supplied junction-only sequences (without quality scores), filtering differed. Sequencing used immunoSEQ multiplex PCR; TCRdb keeps in-frame clones, though not all of them. That table supplies the V and J calls and clone size; D and trimming were determined from the DNA. This sample has about 2.3 million clones; approximately 93% occur once, and the top ten carry under 0.45%. This sample was taken from a study of shared clonotypes between healthy human individuals. Study outcomes and limitations: Non-shared clonotypes were found to have lower generation probabilities than the clonotypes that were shared by all four of the sorted-subset donors.

The sequenced material came from naive CD4+ T cells from PBMCs. Subset meaning: CD45RA+ positively selected. V gene TRBV9 combines with J gene TRBJ2-5; D is ambiguous. The clonotype originates from a man between 18 and 35 years old in good health. Some clones in this sample may be carry-over from other donors' samples. Here the CDR3 DNA reads TGTGCCAGCAGCGTAGGTTATGAGACCCAGTACTTC. Protein sequence: CASSVGYETQYF.